These 27 T cell receptor beta chains were sequenced from one sample in a study of blood T cell repertoires in COVID-19. TCRdb's table, derived via immunoSEQ multiplex PCR, lists solely in-frame clones and lacks some. This sample has 300,000 or so clones, with around 85% found just once. The sequencing sample was made of PBMCs or T cells enriched from blood (not recorded which). The receptors originated from a woman in her 40s with acute COVID-19.

The chain recombines TRBV29-1 with TRBJ2-3; 14 positions agree with TRBD2. The CDR3 is 17 amino acids. After removal of 7 bases from V and 0 bases from J, the junction contained 9 bases not matched to a gene. The V gene's germline CDR1 is SQVTM and CDR2 ANQGSEA. The DNA of the CDR3 is TGCAGCGGGGCCGGGACTAGCGGGAGCCTCAGCACAGATACGCAGTATTTT. This codes for CSGAGTSGSLSTDTQYF.

The genes are TRBV28 and TRBJ2-7; possible D gene TRBD2, 6 bases. The CDR3 totals 13 residues. Trimming removed 1 base from V and 6 bases from J, with 10 bases in between. Germline CDR1 is MDHEN and CDR2 is SYDVKM. The CDR3 here is CASSLLEGREQYF. DNA for the CDR3: TGTGCCAGCAGTTTATTGGAGGGTCGCGAGCAGTACTTC.

This chain links TRBV10-1 with TRBJ1-1; 7 nucleotides agree with TRBD1. The V segment lost 4 bases and the J segment 5 bases; nucleotides outside the gene matches: 7. Looked up from germline, CDR1 is WNHNN and CDR2 is SYGVQD (reference sequence). The length of the CDR3 is 14 residues. CDR3 in amino acids: CASSATGSRTEAFF. The CDR3, as DNA: TGCGCCAGCAGTGCGACAGGGTCAAGGACTGAAGCTTTCTTT.

The rearrangement links TRBV7-3 to TRBJ1-2, with TRBD1 matching 8 bases. J was trimmed by 3 bases and V by 5 bases; bases with no gene match: 8. Germline assignment: CDR1 SGHTA and CDR2 FQGTGA. This CDR3 has 15 residues. Here the CDR3 DNA reads TGTGCCAGCAGCCCGGGACAGGCGAGGGACTATGGCTACACCTTC. Protein sequence: CASSPGQARDYGYTF.

The V call is TRBV5-4, the J call TRBJ1-6; unclear D gene. V was shortened by 4 bases and J by 6 bases, with 17 bases between the two germline ends. CDR1 is SGHNT, CDR2 YYREEE, per germline (reference sequence). The CDR3 has 16 amino acids. The CDR3, as DNA: TGTGCCAGCAGCCCCGCCCCGCGGGGAGTTAATTCACCCCTCCACTTT. Its translation is CASSPAPRGVNSPLHF.

The chain combines TRBV24-1 with TRBJ2-5; D is unresolved. This CDR3 has 14 amino acids. The germline V gene has CDR1 KGHDR and CDR2 SFDVKD. V was shortened by 3 bases and J by 4 bases, with 11 bases between the two germline ends. In nucleotides, the CDR3 is TGTGCCACCAGTGATATCGGTCGAGGAGAGACCCAGTACTTC. It is translated as CATSDIGRGETQYF.

This clone has a single count. V usage is TRBV7-9 and J usage is TRBJ2-3; possibly TRBD2 for D (5 bases). V lost 4 bases and J 0 bases, leaving 8 bases between the germline ends. The V gene's germline CDR1 is SEHNR and CDR2 FQNEAQ (reference sequence). The CDR3 is made up of 14 amino acids. The CDR3 sequence: CASSYRTSTDTQYF. As DNA, the CDR3 is TGTGCCAGCAGCTACCGGACTAGCACAGATACGCAGTATTTT.

This clone was found once. The chain has TRBV1 and TRBJ1-2; the DNA was not used to check the table's D call, TRBD1. TRBV1 is recorded as a pseudogene. This CDR3 has 19 amino acids. The CDR3 coding sequence is TGCACCAGCAGCCAAGATGTGGGACAGGGGTTTGGTTGGAACTATGGCTACACCTTC. It encodes CTSSQDVGQGFGWNYGYTF.

The chain recombines TRBV19 with TRBJ1-1; D uncertain. This CDR3 is built from 14 residues. The ends were cut back, 5 bases at V and 0 bases at J, with 10 bases in the middle. CDR1 and CDR2 (germline): LNHDA, SQIVND (reference sequence). The CDR3 sequence: CASSLREVNTEAFF. The DNA of the CDR3 is TGTGCCAGTAGTCTTAGGGAGGTGAACACTGAAGCTTTCTTT. The full variable domain, in which reference TRBV19 and TRBJ1-1 provide the parts outside the CDR3, is DGGITQSPKYLFRKEGQNVTLSCEQNLNHDAMYWYRQDPGQGLRLIYYSQIVNDFQKGDIAEGYSVSREKKESFPLTVTSAQKNPTAFYLCASSLREVNTEAFFGQGTRLTVV.

This chain links TRBV11-3 with TRBJ2-3; D is perhaps TRBD2 (5 bases). This CDR3 is built from 14 residues. V lost 0 bases to trimming and J lost 8 bases, with 12 bases between them. Germline CDR1 and CDR2: SGHNT and YENEEA. In DNA, the CDR3 is TGTGCCAGCAGCTTAGATACTGGAGGACCTACGCAGTATTTT. Translated, it gives CASSLDTGGPTQYF.

The gene calls are TRBV5-1 and TRBJ1-3; 8 nucleotides line up with TRBD1. The germline V gene encodes CDR1 SGHRS and CDR2 YFSETQ. V lost 0 bases and J lost 4; bases outside the gene matches: 6. The CDR3 spans 16 residues. The chain's CDR3 is CASSLGQGAPGNTIYF. The CDR3 DNA reads as TGCGCCAGCAGCTTGGGGCAGGGGGCGCCGGGAAACACCATATATTTT.

The V call is TRBV7-2, the J call TRBJ1-5; 8 bases are shared with TRBD1. The V and J ends lost 3 bases and 7 bases, in that order; junction bases with no gene match: 5. CDR3 length: 14 residues. The germline CDR1 and CDR2 sequences are SGHTA and FQGNSA. The CDR3 sequence is CASSFTGGGQPQHF. Here the CDR3 DNA reads TGTGCCAGCAGCTTCACAGGGGGTGGGCAGCCCCAGCATTTT. The full variable domain, with the rest looked up from reference TRBV7-2 and TRBJ1-5, is GAGVSQSPSNKVTEKGKDVELRCDPISGHTALYWYRQSLGQGLEFLIYFQGNSAPDKSGLPSDRFSAERTGGSVSTLTIQRTQQEDSAVYLCASSFTGGGQPQHFGDGTRLSIL.

J is TRBJ1-1 and V is TRBV5-1, with unresolved D. The germline V gene has CDR1 SGHRS and CDR2 YFSETQ. The length of the CDR3 is 14 residues. Trimming removed 0 bases from V and 0 bases from J, with 6 bases in between. The CDR3, as DNA: TGCGCCAGCAGCTTGGCCATCATGAACACTGAAGCTTTCTTT. Amino acid sequence: CASSLAIMNTEAFF.

The rearrangement uses TRBV7-9 and TRBJ2-7; perhaps TRBD2 as D (6 bases). V lost 7 bases to trimming and J lost 5 bases, with 18 bases between them. The CDR3 consists of 14 residues. Germline V gene data show CDR1 as SEHNR and CDR2 as FQNEAQ (reference sequence). The CDR3 DNA reads as TGTGCCAGCACTGGATTTGGAGGGCCCCACGAGCAGTACTTC. This codes for CASTGFGGPHEQYF.

The chain recombines TRBV12-3 or TRBV12-4 with TRBJ2-7; possible D gene TRBD2, 5 bases. V lost 6 bases, J lost 7 bases, and 13 bases lay in between. The CDR3 has 12 residues. CDR3 residues: CASSQTPGEQYF. In DNA, the CDR3 is TGTGCCAGCAGCCAAACACCGGGGGAGCAGTACTTC.

V gene TRBV29-1 combines with J gene TRBJ2-7, with D maybe TRBD2 (6 bases). Between the trimmed V and J ends, which lost 4 bases and 7 bases, there was a span of 14 bases. CDR1 is SQVTM and CDR2 is ANQGSEA in the germline V gene. This CDR3 region has 12 residues. This chain's CDR3 is CSVAGEAREQYF. The CDR3 DNA follows: TGCAGCGTTGCGGGAGAGGCTCGGGAGCAGTACTTC.

The chain has TRBV28 and TRBJ2-7; the match to TRBD1 covers 7 bases. The CDR3 totals 14 residues. CDR1 and CDR2 (germline): MDHEN, SYDVKM. The V and J ends lost 6 bases and 3 bases, in that order; junction bases with no gene match: 8. The CDR3 DNA reads TGTGCCAGCAGACAAACAGGGGAAGGCTACGAGCAGTACTTC. This sequence encodes CASRQTGEGYEQYF.

Here the CDR3 reads CASSRQGGTEAFF. In DNA, the CDR3 is TGTGCCAGTAGTAGACAGGGAGGCACTGAAGCTTTCTTT. The genes are TRBV19 and TRBJ1-1, with 7 bases lining up with TRBD1. The germline gives CDR1 LNHDA, CDR2 SQIVND (reference sequence). V was clipped by 4 bases and J by 4 bases; unmatched bases: 3. The CDR3 is made up of 13 amino acids.

The rearrangement links TRBV5-4 to TRBJ2-3; 8 bases agree with TRBD2. This CDR3 comprises 16 residues. The germline V gene has CDR1 SGHNT and CDR2 YYREEE (reference sequence). The V gene end was trimmed by 4 bases and the J gene end by 6 bases; junction bases not matched to a gene: 13. CDR3 protein: CASSREAGEGTDTQYF. DNA of the CDR3: TGTGCCAGCAGCCGGGAAGCGGGAGAGGGTACGGATACGCAGTATTTT.

The chain has TRBV7-9 and TRBJ1-1, with TRBD1 matching over 7 bases. Germline V CDR1 and CDR2: SEHNR, FQNEAQ (reference sequence). The trim removed 5 bases at V and 1 base at J, leaving 7 bases unmatched. CDR3 length: 15 amino acids. The DNA for the CDR3 is TGTGCCAGCAGCATGGGAGACAGGGAGAACACTGAAGCTTTCTTT. Translated, it gives CASSMGDRENTEAFF.

The genes are TRBV2 and TRBJ2-1; tentative D call: TRBD1 (6 bases). Germline V lookup: CDR1 SNHLY, CDR2 FYNNEI. The CDR3 totals 14 residues. Between the trimmed V and J ends, which lost 4 bases and 6 bases, there was a span of 13 bases. CDR3 protein: CASSGRGSRNEQFF. CDR3 sequence (DNA): TGTGCCAGCAGTGGTAGGGGGAGCCGCAATGAGCAGTTCTTC. Full variable domain (outside the CDR3, taken from reference TRBV2 and TRBJ2-1): EPEVTQTPSHQVTQMGQEVILRCVPISNHLYFYWYRQILGQKVEFLVSFYNNEISEKSEIFDDQFSVERPDGSNFTLKIRSTKLEDSAMYFCASSGRGSRNEQFFGPGTRLTVL.

The chain couples TRBV12-3 or TRBV12-4 to TRBJ1-1; the D is unclear. V shed 1 base and J shed 5 bases, with 5 bases lying between them. CDR3 length: 12 residues. In nucleotides, the CDR3 is TGTGCCAGCAGTTTAGGAGTGACTGAAGCTTTCTTT. It specifies CASSLGVTEAFF.

The rearrangement joins TRBV25-1 to TRBJ1-4; D gene uncertain. V was clipped by 4 bases and J by 6 bases, with 6 bases between them. Germline values: CDR1 MGHDK, CDR2 SYGVNS. This CDR3 has 12 residues. The DNA of the CDR3 is TGTGCCAGCAGTGTCGCAGATGAAAAACTGTTTTTT. Amino acids: CASSVADEKLFF.

The chain is built from TRBV28 and TRBJ2-7, with TRBD2 as a possible D gene (5 bases). Germline V gene sequence: CDR1 MDHEN, CDR2 SYDVKM. Between the trimmed V and J ends, which lost 4 bases and 2 bases, there was a span of 9 bases. This CDR3 region has 13 residues. CDR3 bases: TGTGCCAGCAGTTCTGAGGGTCCCTACGAGCAGTACTTC. Translation gives CASSSEGPYEQYF.

The rearrangement uses TRBV18 and TRBJ2-7, with a tentative D call TRBD1 (5 bases). CDR3 size: 15 residues. The germline V and J ends were trimmed by 0 bases and 2 bases, with 11 bases remaining between them. CDR1 is KGHSH, CDR2 LQKENI, per germline. CDR3 DNA sequence: TGTGCCAGCTCACCACCGGCCAGGGCGACCTACGAGCAGTACTTC. Protein sequence: CASSPPARATYEQYF. The whole variable domain, remainder taken from reference TRBV18 and TRBJ2-7, is NAGVMQNPRHLVRRRGQEARLRCSPMKGHSHVYWYRQLPEEGLKFMVYLQKENIIDESGMPKERFSAEFPKEGPSILRIQQVVRGDSAAYFCASSPPARATYEQYFGPGTRLTVT.

CDR3: CASSIQGGGYEQYF. DNA of the CDR3: TGTGCCAGTAGTATCCAGGGGGGAGGCTACGAGCAGTACTTC. This rearrangement joins TRBV19 to TRBJ2-7; TRBD1 is a possible D gene (7 bases). The CDR3 totals 14 residues. The germline CDR1 and CDR2 sequences are LNHDA and SQIVND (reference sequence). Trimming stripped 3 bases from V and 3 bases from J, with 12 bases between.

The chain carries TRBV19 and TRBJ2-1, with TRBD2 matching 13 bases. The germline CDR1 and CDR2 sequences are LNHDA and SQIVND (reference sequence). Trimming removed 3 bases from V and 12 bases from J; junction bases left unmatched: 14. CDR3 length: 17 amino acids. CDR3 nucleotide sequence: TGTGCCAGTAGTATCAATTCCGGACTAGCGGGAGCAGGGTGGCAGTTCTTC. It yields the protein CASSINSGLAGAGWQFF.